This is a list of T cell receptor beta chains from one sample in a study of Graves' ophthalmopathy and Graves' hyperthyroidism. TCRdb re-called the multiplex PCR reads through MiXCR, storing one row per CDR3 protein. The repertoire holds roughly 400,000 distinct CDR3 sequences, with approximately 15% as singletons. The sample was peripheral blood. These receptors all come from a woman between 18 and 30 years old with stable Graves' hyperthyroidism. The CDR3 runs from the conserved cysteine through the conserved F or W. D genes are given only for firm matches. Clone sizes are given selectively: once, few, many, or a class where the clone is expanded.

D,length,size,J,V,DNA,CDR3
.,15,.,TRBJ2-5,TRBV9,TGTGCCAGCAGCGTAGGGGTCAGGGAGCTGGAGACCCAGTACTTC,CASSVGVRELETQYF
.,11,many,TRBJ1-1,TRBV19,TGTGCCAGTAGGGGTGGGCAGTGGCGTTTCTTT,CASRGGQWRFF
.,16,many,TRBJ1-1,TRBV7-8,TGTGCCATCGGACCCTACGGGGAGGTGAGGAACACTGAAGCTTTCTTT,CAIGPYGEVRNTEAFF
.,13,many,TRBJ1-1,TRBV27,TGTGCCAGCACCTCGAGGTCTAACACTGAAGCTTTCTTT,CASTSRSNTEAFF
.,14,many,TRBJ2-7,TRBV7-2,TGTGCCAGCAGCCCTTCCAGAGGGCCCTACGAGCAGTACTTC,CASSPSRGPYEQYF
TRBD1,15,.,TRBJ2-7,TRBV5-1,TGCGCCAGCAGCTTGGCCGGGACAGTAACCTACGAGCAGTACTTC,CASSLAGTVTYEQYF
.,14,many,TRBJ2-5,TRBV12-3/TRBV12-4,TGTGCCAGCAGCCACCCCCGGACTCAAGAGACCCAGTACTTC,CASSHPRTQETQYF
.,11,many,TRBJ1-1,TRBV20-1,TGCAGAGCCGGGACGCTCACTGAAGCTTTCTTT,CRAGTLTEAFF
TRBD1,18,many,TRBJ2-4,TRBV2,TGTGCCAGCAGTGAATTGATCGGGCAGGGGGCGCCGGGCAACATTCAGTACTTC,CASSELIGQGAPGNIQYF
.,17,many,TRBJ2-6,TRBV6-4,TGTGCCAGCAGCGTGCTCGGAGGGGTATCTGGGGCCAACGTCCTGACTTTC,CASSVLGGVSGANVLTF
.,13,.,TRBJ2-5,TRBV6-1,TGTGCCAGCGGTCGGACAGATCAAGAGACCCAGTACTTC,CASGRTDQETQYF
TRBD2,15,many,TRBJ2-4,TRBV5-1,TGCGCCAGCAGCAAGGGACTAGCGGGGAGGAACATTCAGTACTTC,CASSKGLAGRNIQYF
.,11,.,TRBJ2-7,TRBV13,TGTGCCAGCAGTCTCGTACCCGAGCAGTACTTC,CASSLVPEQYF
.,13,few,TRBJ2-5,TRBV20-1,TGCAGTACCCCTTCCAGGAGACAAGAGACCCAGTACTTC,CSTPSRRQETQYF
.,15,many,TRBJ1-3,TRBV11-2,TGTGCCAGCAGCTTAGGTACAAACTCTGGAAACACCATATATTTT,CASSLGTNSGNTIYF
.,12,many,TRBJ2-7,TRBV29-1,TGCAGCGTTGAAGACGGTACCTACGAGCAGTACTTC,CSVEDGTYEQYF
TRBD1,15,many,TRBJ2-7,TRBV6-2/TRBV6-3,TGTGCCAGCAGAGGGCCGGGACAGGGCGGCCACGAGCAGTACTTC,CASRGPGQGGHEQYF
TRBD1,17,few,TRBJ1-6,TRBV7-9,TGTGCCAGCAGCTCAAGCCGGGACAGGGATCGATTTTCACCCCTCCACTTT,CASSSSRDRDRFSPLHF
.,17,many,TRBJ2-2,TRBV6-5,TGTGCCAGCAGTTACTCGAATACAGGGAGTCCCACCGGGGAGCTGTTTTTT,CASSYSNTGSPTGELFF
TRBD1,14,few,TRBJ2-5,TRBV5-5,TGTGCCAGCAGCTTCGAGACAGGGCGAGAGACCCAGTACTTC,CASSFETGRETQYF
TRBD1,15,many,TRBJ2-7,TRBV6-5,TGTGCCAGCAGTTACCGGGACAGGCTTTCCTACGAGCAGTACTTC,CASSYRDRLSYEQYF
.,12,few,TRBJ1-1,TRBV7-9,TGTGCCAGCAGCCCCCTGGGTCTTGAAGCTTTCTTT,CASSPLGLEAFF
.,12,many,TRBJ1-5,TRBV24-1,TGTGCCAGCGGGGGGGGGAGTCAGCCCCAGCATTTT,CASGGGSQPQHF
.,14,.,TRBJ1-6,TRBV6-5,TGTGCCAGCAGTTACGGTGACAGTAATTCACCCCTCCACTTT,CASSYGDSNSPLHF
.,14,.,TRBJ1-2,TRBV7-2,TGTGCCAGCAGCCTCGCAAGTAAAGTATATGGCTACACCTTC,CASSLASKVYGYTF
TRBD1,16,many,TRBJ2-5,TRBV7-9,TGTGCCAGCCAAGTCCCGACAGGGGGCTTGGGGGAGACCCAGTACTTC,CASQVPTGGLGETQYF
.,14,many,TRBJ1-1,TRBV6-1,TGTGCCAGCAGTGAACGATGGCAGAACACTGAAGCTTTCTTT,CASSERWQNTEAFF
.,13,many,TRBJ2-7,TRBV6-1,TGTGCCAGCAGTGAGGGGGGACACTACGAGCAGTACTTC,CASSEGGHYEQYF
.,15,many,TRBJ2-2,TRBV2,TGTGCCAGCAAAAAGGAGACACCAAACACCGGGGAGCTGTTTTTT,CASKKETPNTGELFF
TRBD1,15,many,TRBJ2-5,TRBV19,TGTGCCAGTAGTATAGGGACAGGGTTCCGGGAGACCCAGTACTTC,CASSIGTGFRETQYF
.,11,few,TRBJ2-2,TRBV5-1,TGCGCCAGCAGCGGAGACGGGGAGCTGTTTTTT,CASSGDGELFF
.,13,many,TRBJ1-2,TRBV24-1,TGTGCCACCAGTGACCTAGACAGCTATGGCTACACCTTC,CATSDLDSYGYTF
.,12,.,TRBJ1-5,TRBV12-3/TRBV12-4,TGTGCCAGCAGCCCACCCTTCCAGCCCCAGCATTTT,CASSPPFQPQHF
.,13,many,TRBJ1-1,TRBV19,TGTGCCAGTAGTACGACGAGGAACACTGAAGCTTTCTTT,CASSTTRNTEAFF
.,14,many,TRBJ1-1,TRBV29-1,TGCAGCGTTGGGTGGGCGGGTTTAAGCACTGAAGCTTTCTTT,CSVGWAGLSTEAFF
.,10,many,TRBJ1-1,TRBV29-1,TGCAGCGCCTATAACACTGAAGCTTTCTTT,CSAYNTEAFF
.,14,.,TRBJ1-1,TRBV12-3/TRBV12-4,TGTGCCAGCAGTTTTCCAGGGGAGAACACTGAAGCTTTCTTT,CASSFPGENTEAFF
.,13,many,TRBJ1-2,TRBV12-3/TRBV12-4,TGTGCCAGCAGTCCAACCGGGACCGCGGGCTACACCTTC,CASSPTGTAGYTF
TRBD2,16,.,TRBJ2-7,TRBV12-3/TRBV12-4,TGTGCCAGCAGTTTACTTGTGGCTAGCGGGAGTTCCGAGCAGTACTTC,CASSLLVASGSSEQYF
TRBD1,14,many,TRBJ2-2,TRBV27,TGTGCCAGCAGTCCCACAGGGGTTCCCGGGGAGCTGTTTTTT,CASSPTGVPGELFF